This entry lists 28 T cell receptor beta chains sequenced from one sample in a study of blood T cells in healthy people across ages (dated by TCRdb to the mid-2010s). The library was prepared using 5' RACE. Sequencing was carried out with an Illumina HiSeq 2500. A second PCR of about 6 to 12 cycles was performed with a sample-barcoded 5' primer and a J-beta primer mix. In-frame beta chains were kept once TCRdb had trimmed the public reads at Q25 with fastp and called clones with MiXCR. Every distinct CDR3 protein forms one entry, paired with its most common genes and DNA. In this sample the table shows about 640,000 distinct CDR3 sequences, 58% of which occur a single time. Of the sample, approximately 37% falls within the top ten clones. The sample taken for sequencing was blood. These receptor sequences come from a man in his 60s in good health.

This clonotype turned up a few times. Being one base from a much bigger clone, this may be a read error. This sequence joins TRBV7-9 and TRBJ2-3, with D perhaps matching TRBD2 (6 bases). The CDR3 length is 15 residues. Germline assignment: CDR1 SEHNR and CDR2 FQNEAQ (reference sequence). The CDR3 DNA reads TGTGCCAGCAGCTCGGGACTCGGGCCCACAGATGCGCAGTATTTT. Protein product: CASSSGLGPTDAQYF.

The V call is TRBV5-6, the J call TRBJ2-2, with 8 bases that match TRBD1. The J segment lost 1 base and the V segment lost 1 base, leaving 6 bases of the junction unmatched. The germline V gene encodes CDR1 SGHDT and CDR2 YYEEEE. This CDR3 has 17 residues. The chain's CDR3 is CASSLFAGQGNTGELFF. The CDR3 coding sequence is TGTGCCAGCAGCTTGTTTGCCGGACAGGGGAACACCGGGGAGCTGTTTTTT.

The chain is built from TRBV11-2 and TRBJ2-1; tentative D call: TRBD1 (7 bases). Germline V gives CDR1 SGHAT, CDR2 FQNNGV. The CDR3 spans 12 residues. V lost 5 bases and J 12 bases, leaving 14 bases between the germline ends. CDR3 sequence reads: CASSPPGGRQFF. The CDR3 DNA is TGTGCCAGCAGCCCCCCAGGGGGGCGGCAGTTCTTC.

The chain combines TRBV7-6 with TRBJ2-1, with 7 bases identical to TRBD2. The CDR3 is 16 residues long. In germline, CDR1 is SGHVS, CDR2 FNYEAQ. The ends lost 0 bases at V and 7 bases at J; junction bases unmatched: 9. The DNA for the CDR3 is TGTGCCAGCAGCTTAGCCGGGGGGTCCGCTGGGAATGAGCAGTTCTTC. As protein: CASSLAGGSAGNEQFF.

The chain couples TRBV20-1 to TRBJ2-7, with TRBD1 identical over 11 bases. This CDR3 has 15 amino acids. Germline trimming cut 3 bases from V and 4 bases from J; bases unmatched to any gene: 8. Looked up from germline, CDR1 is DFQATT and CDR2 is SNEGSKA (reference sequence). For the CDR3, the DNA is TGCAGTGCTAGTTCAGTAGGACAGGGGGCTTACGAGCAGTACTTC. It encodes CSASSVGQGAYEQYF.

This rearrangement joins TRBV2 to TRBJ2-1; 7 nucleotides line up with TRBD1. The CDR3 consists of 14 residues. From germline, CDR1 is SNHLY and CDR2 FYNNEI. Trimming took 0 bases from V and 15 from J; bases not matched to a gene: 11. This CDR3 reads CASSEANPGQSPFF. DNA for the CDR3: TGTGCCAGCAGTGAAGCAAACCCGGGACAGAGCCCGTTCTTC.

A single count supports this clonotype. The chain employs TRBV7-9 and TRBJ1-2; D gene uncertain. Germline V gene sequence: CDR1 SEHNR, CDR2 FQNEAQ (reference sequence). This CDR3 contains 14 residues. Trimming left V 3 bases short and J 4 bases short, with 12 bases between. CDR3 residues: CASSFLPRSYGYTF. DNA for the CDR3: TGTGCCAGCAGCTTCCTTCCAAGGTCCTATGGCTACACCTTC. The full variable domain, its missing parts supplied by reference TRBV7-9 and TRBJ1-2, is DTGVSQNPRHKITKRGQNVTFRCDPISEHNRLYWYRQTLGQGPEFLTYFQNEAQLEKSRLLSDRFSAERPKGSFSTLEIQRTEQGDSAMYLCASSFLPRSYGYTFGSGTRLTVV.

This chain joins TRBV20-1 and TRBJ1-2, with TRBD1 as a possible D gene (6 bases). CDR3 length: 13 amino acids. With 0 bases removed from V and 2 bases from J, the gap between germline ends came to 7 bases. Germline values: CDR1 DFQATT, CDR2 SNEGSKA (reference sequence). The CDR3: CSARDTGNYGYTF. CDR3 nucleotides: TGCAGTGCTAGAGATACAGGGAACTATGGCTACACCTTC.

The chain combines TRBV5-1 with TRBJ1-2, with 9 nucleotides matching TRBD1. V trimming: 4 bases; J trimming: 6 bases; junction bases outside the gene matches: 4. The CDR3 totals 13 residues. The germline gives CDR1 SGHRS, CDR2 YFSETQ. CDR3: CASSTDRGDGYTF. CDR3 DNA sequence: TGCGCCAGCAGCACGGACAGGGGCGATGGCTACACCTTC.

V and J are TRBV20-1 and TRBJ2-6; possible D gene TRBD1, 7 bases. Between the trimmed V and J ends, which lost 3 bases and 0 bases, there was a span of 18 bases. Germline V lookup: CDR1 DFQATT, CDR2 SNEGSKA (reference sequence). The CDR3 extends over 18 amino acids. In nucleotides, the CDR3 is TGCAGTGCTAGGGAGGGGGCGCAGGAGTCCTCTGGGGCCAACGTCCTGACTTTC. Its translation: CSAREGAQESSGANVLTF.

The table lists this clonotype with a count of one. This rearrangement joins TRBV7-6 to TRBJ2-2; D is undetermined. CDR1 is SGHVS and CDR2 is FNYEAQ in the germline V gene. With 1 base removed from V and 1 base from J, the gap between germline ends came to 10 bases. This CDR3 has 16 amino acids. The CDR3 DNA sequence: TGTGCCAGCAGCTTAGTTCTCGGTGGGAACACCGGGGAGCTGTTTTTT. Amino acid sequence: CASSLVLGGNTGELFF.

CDR3 protein: CASSEARPGQGSSYNSPLHF. The CDR3, as DNA: TGCGCCAGCAGTGAGGCAAGACCGGGACAGGGTAGCTCCTATAATTCACCCCTCCACTTT. This chain connects TRBV10-2 to TRBJ1-6, with 9 nucleotides matching TRBD1. This CDR3 comprises 20 residues. CDR1 and CDR2 (germline): WSHSY, SAAADI. V gave up 2 bases and J gave up 0 bases; unmatched junction bases: 11.

J is TRBJ2-7 and V is TRBV6-6, with 7 bases that match TRBD2. With V trimmed by 7 bases and J by 4 bases, 10 bases remained unmatched. Germline-derived CDR1 and CDR2 are MNHNY and SVGAGI (reference sequence). This CDR3 is 14 amino acids long. The CDR3 DNA sequence: TGTGCCAGCAACAAAGGGAGGGGCGGGTACGAGCAGTACTTC. Its protein is CASNKGRGGYEQYF.

The J gene is TRBJ1-2, the V gene TRBV10-1; the D is unclear. Germline assignment: CDR1 WNHNN and CDR2 SYGVQD (reference sequence). CDR3 size: 14 residues. V was cut by 2 bases and J by 2 bases, with 9 bases left in between. The CDR3 loop is CASSEARQNYGYTF. CDR3 nucleotide sequence: TGCGCCAGCAGTGAGGCGCGGCAGAACTATGGCTACACCTTC.

This clonotype showed up just a few times. This chain uses TRBV11-2 with TRBJ2-4; D gene unclear. TRBJ2-7 matches the DNA end more closely, so the J call is doubtful. The CDR3 sequence is 15 residues long. CDR1 and CDR2 (germline): SGHAT, FQNNGV. The CDR3 DNA reads TGTGCCAGCAGCTTAGCGCGCGGTCCCGCCTACGAGCAGTACTTC. Protein sequence: CASSLARGPAYEQYF.

This clonotype is a singleton in its sample. A read error may account for a junction end that differs from germline. This chain connects TRBV20-1 to TRBJ1-4, with a tentative D call TRBD1 (6 bases). Germline CDR1 and CDR2: DFQATT and SNEGSKA (reference sequence). CDR3 size: 14 residues. The CDR3 reads CSAVAGVTSEKLFF. For the CDR3, the DNA is TGCAGTGCTGTAGCAGGGGTAACTAGTGAAAAACTGTTTTTT.

V is TRBV6-5 and J is TRBJ2-3, with 7 nucleotides matching TRBD2. With V trimmed by 8 bases and J by 3 bases, 5 bases remained unmatched. Germline-derived CDR1 and CDR2 are MNHEY and SVGAGI. The CDR3 length is 13 residues. The CDR3 DNA is TGTGCCAGCGGGAGGGATGGAACAGATACGCAGTATTTT. Protein sequence: CASGRDGTDTQYF.

In its sample, this clonotype was seen once. V gene TRBV3-1 combines with J gene TRBJ2-7; no definite D call. CDR1 and CDR2 (germline): LGHDT, YNNKEL (reference sequence). The CDR3 contains 16 residues. V dropped 1 base and J dropped 4 bases, with 17 bases sitting between them. CDR3 region: CASSQGPGGSGYEQYF. The CDR3 bases are TGTGCCAGCAGCCAAGGACCCGGTGGTTCGGGTTACGAGCAGTACTTC.

The sample holds a few counts of this clonotype. The rearrangement joins TRBV5-1 to TRBJ2-1; either TRBD1 or TRBD2 may supply D (5 bases each). V was shortened by 6 bases and J by 6 bases, with 13 bases between the two germline ends. Germline V lookup: CDR1 SGHRS, CDR2 YFSETQ. This CDR3 has 13 amino acids. As DNA, the CDR3 is TGCGCCAGCAACCCCGGGGCCGTCAATGAGCAGTTCTTC. This translates into CASNPGAVNEQFF.

This clonotype was seen repeatedly, ten times or more. This chain connects TRBV5-1 to TRBJ2-3; D is unclear. This CDR3 has 12 residues. The V end lost 3 bases, the J end lost 4 bases, and 6 bases lay between the germline ends. CDR1 and CDR2 from the germline V gene are SGHRS and YFSETQ. CDR3 protein: CASSSPADTQYF. The CDR3 DNA sequence: TGCGCCAGCAGCTCCCCGGCAGATACGCAGTATTTT.

This clonotype was detected once. The chain recombines TRBV5-1 with TRBJ2-3, with D perhaps assigned TRBD1 or TRBD2 (5 bases each). CDR3 length: 16 residues. V was shortened by 4 bases and J by 1 base, with 16 bases between the two germline ends. The germline V gene encodes CDR1 SGHRS and CDR2 YFSETQ. CDR3 DNA sequence: TGCGCCAGCAGCCGCAACCCCGGGGCAGGCACAGATACGCAGTATTTT. Translated, it gives CASSRNPGAGTDTQYF. The full variable domain, rest sourced from reference TRBV5-1 and TRBJ2-3, is KAGVTQTPRYLIKTRGQQVTLSCSPISGHRSVSWYQQTPGQGLQFLFEYFSETQRNKGNFPGRFSGRQFSNSRSEMNVSTLELGDSALYLCASSRNPGAGTDTQYFGPGTRLTVL.

Only one count was recorded for this clonotype. The chain uses TRBV29-1 and TRBJ1-5; D is unclear. The V gene's germline CDR1 is SQVTM and CDR2 ANQGSEA. There are 13 residues in the CDR3. V was shortened by 5 bases and J by 3 bases, with 11 bases between the two germline ends. CDR3 bases: TGCAGCGTTCAGGACGGAACCAATCAGCCCCAGCATTTT. Its translation: CSVQDGTNQPQHF.

This clonotype was observed a few times. J is TRBJ2-4 and V is TRBV21-1; the table's D gene call, TRBD1, was not cross checked with the DNA. TRBV21-1 constitutes a pseudogene. This CDR3 has 14 amino acids. The CDR3 coding sequence is TGTGCCAGCAGCACGGGACAGGACCTTATGGTGCAGTACTTC. Translation: CASSTGQDLMVQYF.

The chain uses TRBV5-1 and TRBJ2-3, with D possibly called TRBD1 or TRBD2 (5 bases each). CDR1 and CDR2 from the germline V gene are SGHRS and YFSETQ. CDR3 length equals 16 residues. Trimming took 0 bases from V and 0 from J, leaving 11 bases between them. CDR3 loop: CASSLGLGPSTDTQYF. The CDR3 coding sequence is TGCGCCAGCAGCTTGGGACTGGGACCCAGCACAGATACGCAGTATTTT. Using reference TRBV5-1 and TRBJ2-3 for the parts outside the CDR3, the full variable domain is KAGVTQTPRYLIKTRGQQVTLSCSPISGHRSVSWYQQTPGQGLQFLFEYFSETQRNKGNFPGRFSGRQFSNSRSEMNVSTLELGDSALYLCASSLGLGPSTDTQYFGPGTRLTVL.

The rearrangement links TRBV10-3 to TRBJ2-7; possible D gene TRBD1, 5 bases. There are 14 residues in the CDR3. V was pared by 4 bases and J by 2 bases, with 12 bases between. Germline V gives CDR1 ENHRY, CDR2 SYGVKD. The CDR3 region has the DNA TGTGCCATCAGTGGTGCCCAAGGGGCCTACGAGCAGTACTTC. It yields the protein CAISGAQGAYEQYF.

This clonotype was observed many times. The chain carries TRBV6-5 and TRBJ2-5, with D tentatively TRBD2 (5 bases). Trimming pared 2 bases from V and 3 bases from J, leaving 7 bases between. CDR3 length equals 13 residues. Germline loops: CDR1 MNHEY, CDR2 SVGAGI. CDR3 sequence: CASSYGREETQYF. The DNA of the CDR3 is TGTGCCAGCAGTTACGGGAGAGAAGAGACCCAGTACTTC.

This clonotype was picked up one time. This rearrangement joins TRBV7-2 to TRBJ2-4, with 7 nucleotides matching TRBD1. TRBJ2-5 matches the DNA end more closely, so the J call is doubtful. Germline V gene data show CDR1 as SGHTA and CDR2 as FQGNSA. The CDR3 has 15 amino acids. The CDR3 DNA reads TGTGCCAGCAGCTTAGAAGGGGGCGAGTACGGGACCCAGTACTTC. It codes for CASSLEGGEYGTQYF.

This clonotype was seen only a few times. The gene calls are TRBV7-2 and TRBJ2-1; no clear D gene. V lost 0 bases and J lost 2, with 11 bases in between. The CDR3 spans 16 residues. CDR1 is SGHTA, CDR2 FQGNSA, per germline. Here the CDR3 reads CASSLAAGAAYNEQFF. The CDR3 DNA sequence: TGTGCCAGCAGCTTAGCGGCAGGCGCGGCCTACAATGAGCAGTTCTTC.